These 20 T cell receptor beta chains share one sample of origin, sequenced in a study of shared clonotypes between healthy human individuals. The repertoire was sequenced with immunoSEQ multiplex PCR; TCRdb's copy has only in-frame clones and lacks some. The table lists some 2.3 million clones, 85% to 95% of them singletons, with 0.39% in the top ten. Sequencing was performed on naive CD4+ T cells from PBMCs. The subset: CD45RA+ positively selected. These receptors all come from a man between 18 and 35 years old in good health. Some clones in this sample may be carry-over from other donors' samples.

The V call is TRBV4-1, the J call TRBJ2-1; D may be TRBD2 (6 bases). This CDR3 spans 17 amino acids. CDR1 and CDR2 from the germline V gene are MGHRA and YSYEKL. Between the trimmed V and J ends, which lost 2 bases and 8 bases, there was a span of 22 bases. CDR3: CASSQPAGGPRGDEQFF. In nucleotides, the CDR3 is TGCGCCAGCAGCCAACCTGCCGGGGGTCCTCGGGGCGATGAGCAGTTCTTC.

In regard to this clone: A junction end diverges from the germline sequence, so it may reflect a read error. The chain combines TRBV2 with TRBJ2-7; 13 bases align to TRBD2. Germline V lookup: CDR1 SNHLY, CDR2 FYNNEI. The CDR3 contains 14 residues. CDR3 in amino acids: CASREGLAGVEQYF. In nucleotides, the CDR3 is TGTGCCAGCAGAGAAGGACTAGCGGGAGTCGAGCAGTACTTC.

The table lists this clone with a count of one. This chain links TRBV6-6 with TRBJ1-1; D is ambiguous. Deletions cut 6 bases from V and 1 base from J, with 9 bases between. CDR1 is MNHNY, CDR2 SVGAGI, per germline (reference sequence). The CDR3 runs to 13 residues. The CDR3 DNA is TGTGCCAGCAGGCGGGTTAGGAACACTGAAGCTTTCTTT. This encodes CASRRVRNTEAFF.

This clone appeared a single time. CDR3 region: CASSFPGAEKLFF. The CDR3 coding sequence is TGTGCCAGCAGTTTCCCCGGGGCCGAAAAACTGTTTTTT. This chain uses TRBV6-6 with TRBJ1-4; perhaps TRBD1 as D (5 bases). The length of the CDR3 is 13 residues. Trimming shortened V by 4 bases and J by 8 bases, and 11 bases separated the two germline ends. Germline-derived CDR1 and CDR2 are MNHNY and SVGAGI (reference sequence).

The CDR3 nucleotides are TGTGCCAGCAGTACCGACAGTGGGAACTACGAGCAGTACTTC. It specifies CASSTDSGNYEQYF. This chain links TRBV27 with TRBJ2-7; a possible D gene is TRBD1 (5 bases). The CDR3 loop spans 14 amino acids. The V gene lost 5 bases and the J gene lost 3 bases, with 14 bases spanning the gap. The V gene's germline CDR1 is MNHEY and CDR2 SMNVEV (reference sequence).

Comments on this clone: The sample contains more than one DNA sequence encoding this CDR3. V gene TRBV18 combines with J gene TRBJ2-7; 14 nucleotides line up with TRBD2. Germline CDR1 and CDR2: KGHSH and LQKENI. There are 16 residues in the CDR3. Trimming cost V 1 base and J 3 bases; bases outside gene matches: 2. The CDR3 loop is CASSPRGLAGVYEQYF. The DNA for the CDR3 is TGTGCCAGCTCACCACGGGGACTAGCGGGAGTCTACGAGCAGTACTTC. Looking up the rest from reference TRBV18 and TRBJ2-7 gives the full variable domain: NAGVMQNPRHLVRRRGQEARLRCSPMKGHSHVYWYRQLPEEGLKFMVYLQKENIIDESGMPKERFSAEFPKEGPSILRIQQVVRGDSAAYFCASSPRGLAGVYEQYFGPGTRLTVT.

This CDR3 reads CATSSDRDIQYF. CDR3 coding DNA: TGTGCCACCAGCTCAGACAGGGACATTCAGTACTTC. The chain uses TRBV15 and TRBJ2-4; TRBD1 agrees at 7 bases. This CDR3 spans 12 amino acids. Germline trimming cut 5 bases from V and 8 bases from J; bases unmatched to any gene: 3. The germline CDR1 and CDR2 sequences are LNHNV and YYDKDF (reference sequence).

The gene calls are TRBV7-3 and TRBJ2-5; 9 bases match TRBD2. The CDR3 is 15 amino acids. From germline, CDR1 is SGHTA and CDR2 FQGTGA. Losses at the gene ends were 5 bases for V and 5 bases for J; bases not matched to a gene: 9. CDR3 bases: TGTGCCAGCAGCCGGGGGCGGGAGGGCCGCGAGACCCAGTACTTC. Amino acid sequence: CASSRGREGRETQYF.

V and J are TRBV28 and TRBJ2-5; D not certain. This CDR3 is built from 13 residues. The ends were cut back, 3 bases at V and 5 bases at J, with 10 bases in the middle. Germline V gene data show CDR1 as MDHEN and CDR2 as SYDVKM. The CDR3 loop is CASSFPSWETQYF. In DNA form, the CDR3 reads TGTGCCAGCAGTTTCCCCTCTTGGGAGACCCAGTACTTC.

The chain uses TRBV7-9 and TRBJ1-4; D ambiguous. V gave up 4 bases and J gave up 6 bases, with 15 bases separating them. The CDR3 has 15 amino acids. The V gene's germline CDR1 is SEHNR and CDR2 FQNEAQ (reference sequence). CDR3 in DNA: TGTGCCAGCAGCTCAACCTCCGAAACGGATGAAAAACTGTTTTTT. Translation gives CASSSTSETDEKLFF.

The V gene is TRBV7-9, the J gene TRBJ2-1, with TRBD2 matching 8 bases. Germline V gene data show CDR1 as SEHNR and CDR2 as FQNEAQ (reference sequence). After removal of 5 bases from V and 6 bases from J, the junction contained 15 bases not matched to a gene. This CDR3 has 17 residues. CDR3 coding DNA: TGTGCCAGCAGCCCCGGTGGTAGCGGGACTTCGCGCAATGAGCAGTTCTTC. It codes for CASSPGGSGTSRNEQFF.

The rearrangement links TRBV6-6 to TRBJ1-3; D is uncertain. The CDR3 is 16 residues long. Germline V gene sequence: CDR1 MNHNY, CDR2 SVGAGI (reference sequence). Between the trimmed V and J ends, which lost 5 bases and 0 bases, there was a span of 14 bases. CDR3 sequence (DNA): TGTGCCAGCAGTCAAGATGGGGAGCTCTCTGGAAACACCATATATTTT. Protein sequence: CASSQDGELSGNTIYF.

V and J are TRBV28 and TRBJ1-2; 8 bases are a match to TRBD1. V shed 6 bases, J shed 3 bases, and the junction held 15 bases outside the gene matches. Germline V gene lookup returns CDR1 MDHEN and CDR2 SYDVKM. The CDR3 has 17 amino acids. The CDR3 protein is CASSLARGRAVDYGYTF. In nucleotides, the CDR3 is TGTGCCAGCAGCCTCGCCAGGGGGCGAGCGGTTGACTATGGCTACACCTTC.

This chain uses TRBV5-6 with TRBJ2-7; 8 nucleotides line up with TRBD1. The CDR3 totals 14 residues. V shed 0 bases and J 6 bases; nucleotides not matched to a gene: 5. Germline CDR1 is SGHDT and CDR2 is YYEEEE. The CDR3 protein is CASSLVDRASEQYF. The CDR3 nucleotides are TGTGCCAGCAGCTTGGTGGACAGGGCGTCCGAGCAGTACTTC. Variable domain in full (rest from reference TRBV5-6 and TRBJ2-7): DAGVTQSPTHLIKTRGQQVTLRCSPKSGHDTVSWYQQALGQGPQFIFQYYEEEERQRGNFPDRFSGHQFPNYSSELNVNALLLGDSALYLCASSLVDRASEQYFGPGTRLTVT.

V usage is TRBV30 and J usage is TRBJ2-1; 9 bases are shared with TRBD2. Germline lookup yields CDR1 GTSNPN and CDR2 SVGIG (reference sequence). The length of the CDR3 is 18 residues. The ends lost 4 bases at V and 8 bases at J; junction bases unmatched: 21. CDR3 in amino acids: CAWIPSSGRSGYFDEQFF. The DNA for the CDR3 is TGTGCCTGGATACCCTCCAGCGGGAGGAGTGGTTATTTCGATGAGCAGTTCTTC.

This chain joins TRBV19 and TRBJ1-2; 7 nucleotides agree with TRBD1. The V gene's germline CDR1 is LNHDA and CDR2 SQIVND (reference sequence). The junction had 6 bases not matched to a gene; V was cut back by 5 bases and J by 3 bases. This CDR3 has 14 amino acids. The CDR3 nucleotides read TGTGCCAGTAGTGACGGTACAGGGGACTATGGCTACACCTTC. Protein product: CASSDGTGDYGYTF. The full variable domain, completed using reference TRBV19 and TRBJ1-2, is DGGITQSPKYLFRKEGQNVTLSCEQNLNHDAMYWYRQDPGQGLRLIYYSQIVNDFQKGDIAEGYSVSREKKESFPLTVTSAQKNPTAFYLCASSDGTGDYGYTFGSGTRLTVV.

As regards this clone: The same CDR3 is also encoded by other DNA sequences in this sample. The chain links TRBV5-1 to TRBJ2-2; no definite D call. Germline V gene lookup returns CDR1 SGHRS and CDR2 YFSETQ. This CDR3 is 15 amino acids long. Between the trimmed V and J ends, which lost 0 bases and 0 bases, there was a span of 6 bases. CDR3 DNA sequence: TGCGCCAGCAGCTTGGGCTCAGCGAACACCGGGGAGCTGTTTTTT. The encoded protein is CASSLGSANTGELFF.

This clone showed up just once. The V call is TRBV5-5, the J call TRBJ2-2; D remains unclear. CDR3 length: 14 amino acids. The germline V gene encodes CDR1 SGHKS and CDR2 YYEKEE (reference sequence). V was cut by 0 bases and J by 6 bases, with 9 bases left in between. CDR3 bases: TGTGCCAGCAGCTTGGTTACTGAAGCCGGGGAGCTGTTTTTT. It codes for CASSLVTEAGELFF.

The J gene is TRBJ2-7, the V gene TRBV6-1, with 8 bases aligning to TRBD2. This CDR3 is built from 14 residues. Germline V gene lookup returns CDR1 MNHNS and CDR2 SASEGT. Germline trimming cut 6 bases from V and 3 bases from J; bases unmatched to any gene: 7. The CDR3 nucleotides read TGTGCCAGCAGACCCAGCGGGAGAAGCTACGAGCAGTACTTC. Translated: CASRPSGRSYEQYF.

This clone has only a few counts. This chain links TRBV2 with TRBJ1-2; the D is unclear. The CDR3 length is 13 residues. Germline-derived CDR1 and CDR2 are SNHLY and FYNNEI. Trimming left V 2 bases short and J 9 bases short, with 13 bases between. CDR3 nucleotides: TGTGCCAGCAGTGAAAGATGGCAGACGAGCTACACCTTC. It yields the protein CASSERWQTSYTF.